The 24 T cell receptor beta chains reported below all come from one sample, sequenced in a study of T-cell memory formation after mild COVID-19 (dated by TCRdb to about 2021). The receptor library was made with 5' RACE. The sample was run on an Illumina NovaSeq 6000. TCRdb ran its own pipeline on the public reads, namely fastp trimming at Q25 and MiXCR clone calling, and kept in-frame beta chains. Each entry merges the rows of one CDR3 protein and shows their most common DNA and genes. This sample is represented by 95,000 to 120,000 distinct CDR3 sequences; 18% of them were singletons. The ten top clones hold 5% to 6.5% of the sample. Source material: PBMCs or a T cell subset sorted from them (not recorded which). The receptors were gathered from a man younger than 35 who had mild COVID-19 (a few samples of this study predate the infection). The sample titles of this study are shuffled in the database, so cell type and time point are left out; the donor was told from shared clones.

The sample holds a few counts of this clonotype. The rearrangement joins TRBV12-3 or TRBV12-4 to TRBJ1-1; 9 positions agree with TRBD1. V lost 1 base to trimming and J lost 4 bases; unmatched junction nucleotides: 1. The CDR3 is 14 residues long. The chain's CDR3 is CASSLVTGGTEAFF. Written as DNA, the CDR3 is TGTGCCAGCAGTTTAGTGACAGGGGGCACTGAAGCTTTCTTT.

This clonotype has a handful of counts. The chain is built from TRBV2 and TRBJ2-1; D is unclear. The CDR3 covers 12 residues. The germline V gene has CDR1 SNHLY and CDR2 FYNNEI. With 1 base removed from V and 16 bases from J, the gap between germline ends came to 14 bases. The CDR3 here is CASSEEVAEYFF. Here the CDR3 DNA reads TGTGCCAGCAGTGAAGAAGTCGCGGAGTATTTCTTC. Using reference TRBV2 and TRBJ2-1 for the parts outside the CDR3, the full variable domain is EPEVTQTPSHQVTQMGQEVILRCVPISNHLYFYWYRQILGQKVEFLVSFYNNEISEKSEIFDDQFSVERPDGSNFTLKIRSTKLEDSAMYFCASSEEVAEYFFGPGTRLTVL.

This clonotype was seen a handful of times. This chain joins TRBV5-4 and TRBJ2-5; D perhaps matches TRBD1 (6 bases). V lost 5 bases and J lost 2, with 10 bases in between. The germline CDR1 and CDR2 sequences are SGHNT and YYREEE (reference sequence). This CDR3 comprises 13 residues. The CDR3 sequence is CASRRDRQETQYF. In DNA, the CDR3 is TGTGCCAGCAGACGAGACAGGCAAGAGACCCAGTACTTC. The full variable domain, its missing parts supplied by reference TRBV5-4 and TRBJ2-5, is ETGVTQSPTHLIKTRGQQVTLRCSSQSGHNTVSWYQQALGQGPQFIFQYYREEENGRGNFPPRFSGLQFPNYSSELNVNALELDDSALYLCASRRDRQETQYFGPGTRLLVL.

This clonotype occurred a few times. V gene TRBV7-9 combines with J gene TRBJ2-7; D possibly corresponds to TRBD2 (5 bases). The germline V gene has CDR1 SEHNR and CDR2 FQNEAQ (reference sequence). The CDR3 is made up of 11 amino acids. The V end lost 6 bases, the J end lost 6 bases, and 9 bases lay between the germline ends. CDR3 nucleotides: TGTGCCAGCAGTTCCCGGGGCGAGCAGTACGTC. Translated, it gives CASSSRGEQYV.

In this sample, this clonotype turned up many times. DNA of the CDR3: TGTGCCAGCAGTTACTGGCGGGTTAGCACAGATACGCAGTATTTT. It codes for CASSYWRVSTDTQYF. This sequence joins TRBV6-2 or TRBV6-3 and TRBJ2-3; perhaps TRBD2 as D (5 bases). The germline V gene has CDR1 MNHEY and CDR2 SVGEGT. The CDR3 has 15 amino acids. V was cut by 1 base and J by 0 bases, with 8 bases left in between.

V and J are TRBV6-5 and TRBJ2-3; the D gene could be TRBD1 or TRBD2 (6 bases each). CDR3 length: 16 residues. Germline CDR1 and CDR2: MNHEY and SVGAGI. With 6 bases removed from V and 0 bases from J, the gap between germline ends came to 16 bases. CDR3 residues: CASRPIPGASTDTQYF. The CDR3 region has the DNA TGTGCCAGCAGACCGATCCCGGGGGCCAGCACAGATACGCAGTATTTT.

In its sample, this clonotype was seen many times. The V call is TRBV5-1, the J call TRBJ2-1; 8 bases fit TRBD2. The CDR3 is 15 amino acids. Germline CDR1 reads SGHRS; CDR2 reads YFSETQ. With V trimmed by 4 bases and J by 6 bases, 9 bases remained unmatched. The CDR3 loop is CASSHDWAGGNEQFF. The CDR3 region has the DNA TGCGCCAGCAGCCACGACTGGGCGGGGGGCAATGAGCAGTTCTTC.

This clonotype was found many times. The V gene is TRBV9, the J gene TRBJ2-1; the D gene is possibly TRBD2 (7 bases). Germline lookup yields CDR1 SGDLS and CDR2 YYNGEE. The CDR3 loop spans 13 amino acids. The germline V and J ends were trimmed by 6 bases and 3 bases, with 10 bases remaining between them. The CDR3 sequence: CASNRDYYNEQFF. The CDR3 nucleotides read TGTGCCAGCAACAGGGACTACTACAATGAGCAGTTCTTC.

The genes are TRBV20-1 and TRBJ2-7; TRBD1 might be the D (5 bases). Trimming stripped 3 bases from V and 6 bases from J, with 24 bases between. The CDR3 totals 16 residues. CDR1 and CDR2 from the germline V gene are DFQATT and SNEGSKA (reference sequence). CDR3 nucleotides: TGCAGTGCTAGCCGGGCGGCAGGGTCATTTCCCTCCGAGCAGTACTTC. Residues: CSASRAAGSFPSEQYF.

The chain joins TRBV12-3 or TRBV12-4 to TRBJ2-5; no clear D gene. V lost 7 bases, J lost 1 base, and 16 bases lay in between. This CDR3 comprises 15 residues. The CDR3 loop reads CASTERAWGQETQYF. CDR3 coding DNA: TGTGCCAGCACCGAAAGGGCATGGGGCCAAGAGACCCAGTACTTC.

The J gene is TRBJ2-3, the V gene TRBV5-1; TRBD1 matches at 7 bases. The V and J ends lost 0 bases and 4 bases, in that order; junction bases with no gene match: 5. The CDR3 covers 15 residues. CDR1 SGHRS and CDR2 YFSETQ come from the germline V gene. The CDR3, as DNA: TGCGCCAGCAGCTTGGGGGACAGAAATCCAGATACGCAGTATTTT. Its protein is CASSLGDRNPDTQYF. The whole variable domain, remainder taken from reference TRBV5-1 and TRBJ2-3, is KAGVTQTPRYLIKTRGQQVTLSCSPISGHRSVSWYQQTPGQGLQFLFEYFSETQRNKGNFPGRFSGRQFSNSRSEMNVSTLELGDSALYLCASSLGDRNPDTQYFGPGTRLTVL.

The chain has TRBV5-1 and TRBJ1-1, with TRBD1 as a possible D gene (5 bases). V was trimmed by 1 base and J by 3 bases, leaving 7 bases between them. Germline lookup yields CDR1 SGHRS and CDR2 YFSETQ. This CDR3 is 13 amino acids long. The CDR3 region has the DNA TGCGCCAGCAGCTTGCAGGGTGACACTGAAGCTTTCTTT. Protein: CASSLQGDTEAFF.

The J gene is TRBJ2-7, the V gene TRBV7-6; maybe TRBD1 (6 bases). The CDR3 has 13 residues. The germline V and J ends were trimmed by 1 base and 5 bases, with 9 bases remaining between them. Germline-derived CDR1 and CDR2 are SGHVS and FNYEAQ. This chain's CDR3 is CASSLGQANEQYF. In DNA, the CDR3 is TGTGCCAGCAGCTTAGGACAGGCCAACGAGCAGTACTTC.

This clonotype was counted between two and nine times. The chain is built from TRBV7-9 and TRBJ1-4, with 8 bases fitting TRBD1. This CDR3 contains 15 residues. CDR1 SEHNR and CDR2 FQNEAQ come from the germline V gene (reference sequence). V lost 3 bases, J lost 8 bases, and 8 bases stayed unmatched. The CDR3 DNA is TGTGCCAGCAGCTTCACGCAGGGGGCGGGAGAAAAACTGTTTTTT. Protein: CASSFTQGAGEKLFF.

This clonotype was seen a few times. The chain has TRBV20-1 and TRBJ2-1, with 9 bases matching TRBD2. The V gene end was trimmed by 7 bases and the J gene end by 3 bases; junction bases not matched to a gene: 4. The germline gives CDR1 DFQATT, CDR2 SNEGSKA (reference sequence). The CDR3 is made up of 13 amino acids. The CDR3 protein is CSVIAGVYNEQFF. DNA for the CDR3: TGCAGTGTAATAGCGGGGGTCTACAATGAGCAGTTCTTC.

This clonotype was recorded many times. The rearrangement uses TRBV7-9 and TRBJ2-1, with a tentative D call TRBD1 (6 bases). The CDR3 length is 13 residues. V lost 7 bases and J lost 4, with 11 bases in between. CDR1 and CDR2 from the germline V gene are SEHNR and FQNEAQ (reference sequence). The CDR3 loop reads CASILDSYNEQFF. For the CDR3, the DNA is TGTGCCAGCATCTTGGACAGTTACAATGAGCAGTTCTTC.

This clonotype was detected only a few times. The chain couples TRBV20-1 to TRBJ2-5; D is possibly TRBD2 (5 bases). The germline CDR1 and CDR2 sequences are DFQATT and SNEGSKA (reference sequence). Deletions cut 5 bases from V and 2 bases from J, with 12 bases between. The CDR3 is 13 residues long. CDR3 sequence (DNA): TGCAGTGCTCAGGCGCCGGGGCAAGAGACCCAGTACTTC. The encoded protein is CSAQAPGQETQYF.

This chain's CDR3 is CASSQTSGEDTQYF. CDR3 sequence (DNA): TGCGCCAGCAGCCAGACTAGCGGGGAAGATACGCAGTATTTT. The V gene is TRBV5-1, the J gene TRBJ2-3; 11 nucleotides match TRBD2. The CDR3 runs 14 residues. The germline V gene has CDR1 SGHRS and CDR2 YFSETQ. The ends lost 4 bases at V and 5 bases at J; junction bases unmatched: 3.

This clonotype was detected only a few times. The chain couples TRBV15 to TRBJ1-1; no clear D gene. V shed 7 bases and J shed 0 bases, with 9 bases lying between them. The CDR3 covers 13 residues. The V gene's germline CDR1 is LNHNV and CDR2 YYDKDF (reference sequence). As DNA, the CDR3 is TGTGCCACCACGCGTGACTTGAACACTGAAGCTTTCTTT. Translated, it gives CATTRDLNTEAFF.

This clonotype was detected only a few times. The chain employs TRBV12-3 or TRBV12-4 and TRBJ1-5, with a possible D match to TRBD1 (5 bases). Trimming removed 5 bases at V and 0 bases at J, with 11 bases between. The CDR3 loop spans 15 amino acids. The CDR3 region is CASSPRVYSNQPQHF. The CDR3 bases are TGTGCCAGCAGTCCCAGGGTATATAGCAATCAGCCCCAGCATTTT.

The V gene is TRBV4-2, the J gene TRBJ1-5; D uncertain. Trimming left V 1 base short and J 6 bases short, with 7 bases between. CDR1 and CDR2 (germline): LGHNA, YNFKEQ. The CDR3 has 13 residues. CDR3 bases: TGTGCCAGCAGCCAAGGGGTTAGTCAGCCCCAGCATTTT. This codes for CASSQGVSQPQHF.

The rearrangement uses TRBV29-1 and TRBJ2-7; D is undetermined. Trimming pared 4 bases from V and 3 bases from J, leaving 10 bases between. Germline V gene sequence: CDR1 SQVTM, CDR2 ANQGSEA. The length of the CDR3 is 12 residues. The CDR3 DNA reads TGCAGCGTTGGAGGCATCGACTACGAGCAGTACTTC. Translated, it gives CSVGGIDYEQYF.

This clonotype was detected a few times. The chain has TRBV5-6 and TRBJ1-2, with D possibly matching TRBD1 (5 bases). V was pared by 4 bases and J by 5 bases, with 12 bases between. The germline CDR1 and CDR2 sequences are SGHDT and YYEEEE. The CDR3 runs 13 residues. CDR3 protein: CASSPPTAYGYTF. Here the CDR3 DNA reads TGTGCCAGCAGCCCGCCGACAGCGTATGGCTACACCTTC.

This clonotype was observed once. The chain has TRBV25-1 and TRBJ2-5, with no clear D. The CDR3 is 11 amino acids. The germline V gene has CDR1 MGHDK and CDR2 SYGVNS. The ends were cut back, 4 bases at V and 6 bases at J, with 6 bases in the middle. In nucleotides, the CDR3 is TGTGCCAGCAGTGCTAAGCAGACCCAGTACTTC. This codes for CASSAKQTQYF. Variable domain in full (rest from reference TRBV25-1 and TRBJ2-5): EADIYQTPRYLVIGTGKKITLECSQTMGHDKMYWYQQDPGMELHLIHYSYGVNSTEKGDLSSESTVSRIRTEHFPLTLESARPSHTSQYLCASSAKQTQYFGPGTRLLVL.